This TCR beta chain was obtained from a study of patients and donors after allogeneic stem cell transplantation. This clonotype was seen only a few times. Losses at the gene ends were 6 bases for V and 11 bases for J; bases not matched to a gene: 12. Germline V gene sequence: CDR1 SNHLY, CDR2 FYNNEI. The CDR3 sequence is 15 residues long. In TCRdb, the RT-PCR reads were re-called with MiXCR into one record per CDR3 protein. The profile shows a few hundred thousand distinct CDR3 sequences, 13% to 15% of them singletons. The TCR was taken from a human donor who was either an allogeneic HSCT recipient or a stem cell or donor lymphocyte infusion donor (not recorded which). It is not recorded whose cells these are; they may come from a transplant donor. Sequenced input: blood, either unsorted or a sorted T cell fraction (not recorded which). This chain joins TRBV2 and TRBJ2-1; 11 bases line up with TRBD2. This CDR3 reads CASRELAGAPGKQFF. CDR3 coding DNA: TGTGCCAGCAGGGAACTAGCGGGAGCCCCCGGAAAGCAGTTCTTC. The whole variable domain, remainder taken from reference TRBV2 and TRBJ2-1, is EPEVTQTPSHQVTQMGQEVILRCVPISNHLYFYWYRQILGQKVEFLVSFYNNEISEKSEIFDDQFSVERPDGSNFTLKIRSTKLEDSAMYFCASRELAGAPGKQFFGPGTRLTVL.